This TCR beta chain was profiled in a study of blood T cell repertoires in COVID-19. As for the study in general: There were acute and convalescent COVID-19 samples, and they came from the United States, Italy and Spain. PBMCs, B-cell-depleted T cells, or T cells were the source of the cDNA or gDNA that made up the material.

In the study's own analysis: Amplification of reference gene primers provided the estimated nucleated cell counts. The protocol was immunoSEQ multiplex PCR, while the TCRdb copy is restricted to in-frame clones and leaves out a portion. V, J and clone size derive from that table, while D and trimming were established from the DNA sequence. The table includes over 60,000 clones, approximately 80% detected once. Trimming removed 8 bases at V and 0 bases at J, with 7 bases between. Germline V gives CDR1 SQVTM, CDR2 ANQGSEA. The CDR3 covers 11 residues. The chain couples TRBV29-1 to TRBJ1-1; D is perhaps TRBD1 (5 bases). The sequence was collected from an older man with active or convalescent COVID-19. Material: peripheral blood. The CDR3 DNA reads as TGCAGCTGCAGGGTGAACACTGAAGCTTTCTTT. Translated: CSCRVNTEAFF.